Listed below are T cell receptor beta chains from one sample, sequenced in a study of blood T cells in healthy people across ages. TCRdb redid the calling of the 5' RACE reads with MiXCR, one entry per CDR3 protein. The sample yields about 1.4 million distinct CDR3 sequences, approximately 59% seen once. The material sequenced was blood. The receptors were gathered from a man aged 18 to 29 in good health. Each CDR3 is given with its conserved first and last residue. D genes are given only for firm matches. Clone size is shown for a subset of rows, as once, few, many or a class of expanded clone.

D | J | length | size | V | DNA | CDR3
. | TRBJ2-3 | 13 | . | TRBV20-1 | TGCAGTGCTAGACAGGGGGGCTCAGATACGCAGTATTTT | CSARQGGSDTQYF
. | TRBJ2-7 | 13 | few | TRBV6-5 | TGTGCCAGCAGTTACACCGAGATGGGCGAGCAGTACTTC | CASSYTEMGEQYF
. | TRBJ2-1 | 14 | . | TRBV20-1 | TGCAGTGCTAGGAGCAGGTTCGATTTCAATGAGCAGTTCTTC | CSARSRFDFNEQFF
. | TRBJ1-2 | 13 | once | TRBV6-2/TRBV6-3 | TGTGCCAGCAGTTCCGGGTCAATACTTGGCTACACCTTC | CASSSGSILGYTF
. | TRBJ1-5 | 13 | . | TRBV20-1 | TGCAGTGCTAGACGGCAGGGTTTACAGCCCCAGCATTTT | CSARRQGLQPQHF
TRBD1 | TRBJ2-1 | 12 | few | TRBV5-1 | TGCGCCAGCAGCAGGACAGGGGCTGAGCAGTTCTTC | CASSRTGAEQFF
. | TRBJ2-5 | 17 | . | TRBV9 | TGTGCCAGCAGCGTAGATTCAGGGTCCCCGGACGTTGAGACCCAGTACTTC | CASSVDSGSPDVETQYF
. | TRBJ2-1 | 11 | . | TRBV20-1 | TGCAGTGCTAGTACCCAAGAGACCCAGTTCTTC | CSASTQETQFF
. | TRBJ1-2 | 13 | . | TRBV7-2 | TGTGCCAGCAGCGTACAGGGTGGGGATGGCTACACCTTC | CASSVQGGDGYTF
TRBD1 | TRBJ1-6 | 15 | . | TRBV12-3/TRBV12-4 | TGTGCCAGCAGTGATACCGGGACAGGCGATTCACCCCTCCACTTT | CASSDTGTGDSPLHF